This TCR beta chain derives from a study of blood T cell repertoires in COVID-19. Original methodology: Estimation of nucleated cell counts relied on the amplification of reference gene primers. The repertoire was sequenced with immunoSEQ multiplex PCR; TCRdb's copy has only in-frame clones and lacks some. The V and J calls and clone size come from that table; D and trimming were worked out from the DNA. In the table there are about 270,000 clones, around 88% of which are singletons. Germline V gene data show CDR1 as LNHDA and CDR2 as SQIVND (reference sequence). This CDR3 contains 13 residues. With 8 bases clipped from V and 5 bases from J, the junction kept 0 bases outside the gene matches.

Sequencing input: PBMCs or T cells enriched from blood (not recorded which). The receptor's source is a woman in her 40s with acute COVID-19. The rearrangement joins TRBV19 to TRBJ2-2; TRBD2 matches at 12 bases. The CDR3 loop reads CASGLAGTGELFF. The CDR3 DNA is TGTGCCAGTGGACTAGCGGGAACCGGGGAGCTGTTTTTT.